This T cell receptor (beta chain) was identified in a study of response to subunit inactivated influenza vaccine. TCRdb reprocessed the RT-PCR reads with MiXCR, giving one entry per CDR3 protein. The sample records about 500,000 distinct CDR3 sequences, approximately 7.2% being singletons. Study-level points and caveats: Authors suggested each seasonal flu vaccination may recruit only limited numbers of new T cells.

V was pared by 6 bases and J by 4 bases, with 11 bases of the junction left unmatched. Germline assignment: CDR1 MNHEY and CDR2 SVGEGT. The CDR3 contains 17 residues. Notes on this clonotype: The antigen remains undetermined.

The source of this sequence is a man between 50 and 69 years old who received an inactivated influenza vaccine. The V call is TRBV6-2 or TRBV6-3, the J call TRBJ2-5; 13 bases agree with TRBD2. The source was PBMCs from blood, collected 23 months after vaccination. The CDR3 loop is CASRTTSGGAILETQYF. CDR3 bases: TGTGCCAGCAGAACCACTAGCGGGGGGGCGATTTTAGAGACCCAGTACTTC.